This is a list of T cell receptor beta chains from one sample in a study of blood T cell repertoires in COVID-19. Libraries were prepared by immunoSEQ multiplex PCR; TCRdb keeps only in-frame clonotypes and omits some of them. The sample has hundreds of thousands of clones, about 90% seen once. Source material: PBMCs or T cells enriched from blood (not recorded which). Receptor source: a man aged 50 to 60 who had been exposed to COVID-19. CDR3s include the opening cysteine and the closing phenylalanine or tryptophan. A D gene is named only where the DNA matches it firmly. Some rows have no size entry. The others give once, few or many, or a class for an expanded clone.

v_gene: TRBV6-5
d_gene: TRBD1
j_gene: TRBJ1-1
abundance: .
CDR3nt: TGTGCCAGCAGCTTGGGACAGGAGAACACTGAAGCTTTCTTT
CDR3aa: CASSLGQENTEAFF

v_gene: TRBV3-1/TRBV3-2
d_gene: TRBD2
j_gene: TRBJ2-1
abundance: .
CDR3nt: TGTGCCAGCAGCCCCTACGGCGCGGGGGGGCAGATAAATGAGCAGTTCTTC
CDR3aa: CASSPYGAGGQINEQFF

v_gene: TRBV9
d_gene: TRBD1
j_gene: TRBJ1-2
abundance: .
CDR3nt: TGTGCCAGCAGCGTAATGCCAACAACAGGGGGCTACTATGGCTACACCTTC
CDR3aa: CASSVMPTTGGYYGYTF

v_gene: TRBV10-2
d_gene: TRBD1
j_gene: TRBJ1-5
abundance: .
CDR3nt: TGCGCCAGCAGGGATACAGGGGTAGGCGGCAATCAGCCCCAGCATTTT
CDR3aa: CASRDTGVGGNQPQHF

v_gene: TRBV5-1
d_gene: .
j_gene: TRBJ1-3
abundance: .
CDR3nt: TGCGCCAGCAGCTCCAACAACCGGGACACTGGAAACACCATATATTTT
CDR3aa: CASSSNNRDTGNTIYF

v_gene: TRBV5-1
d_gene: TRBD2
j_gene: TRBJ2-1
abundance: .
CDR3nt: TGCGCCAGCAGGATCACTAGCGGGGACCTGGGTGAGCAGTTCTTC
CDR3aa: CASRITSGDLGEQFF

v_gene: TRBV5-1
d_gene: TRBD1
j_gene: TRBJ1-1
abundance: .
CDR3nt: TGCGCCAGCAGCTTGGGGACAGGGTTGTACACTGAAGCTTTCTTT
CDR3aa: CASSLGTGLYTEAFF

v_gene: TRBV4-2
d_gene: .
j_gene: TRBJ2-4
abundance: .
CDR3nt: TGTGCCAGCAGCCAAGGCGTGGACAGACGCAAAAACATTCAGTACTTC
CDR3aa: CASSQGVDRRKNIQYF

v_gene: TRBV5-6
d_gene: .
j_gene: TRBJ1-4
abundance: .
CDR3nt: TGTGCCAGCAGCTTTAGACACTCCTCCGCTCAACTGTTTTTT
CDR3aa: CASSFRHSSAQLFF

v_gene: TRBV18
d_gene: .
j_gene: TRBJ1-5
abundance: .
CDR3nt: TGTGCCAGCTCACCACCCAGCAGGAATCAGCCCCAGCATTTT
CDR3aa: CASSPPSRNQPQHF

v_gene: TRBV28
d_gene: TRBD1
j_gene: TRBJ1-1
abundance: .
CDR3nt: TGTGCCAGCAGTCCGTCCGGGACAGGGGGCACTGAAGCTTTCTTT
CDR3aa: CASSPSGTGGTEAFF

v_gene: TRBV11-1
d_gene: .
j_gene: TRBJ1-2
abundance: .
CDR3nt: TGTGCCAGCAGCTTTGGGGCTTCCTATGGCTACACCTTC
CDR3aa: CASSFGASYGYTF

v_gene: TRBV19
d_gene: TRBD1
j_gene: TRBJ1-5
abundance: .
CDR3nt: TGTGCCAGTTGCGACAGGGAGTTCAATCAGCCCCAGCATTTT
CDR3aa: CASCDREFNQPQHF

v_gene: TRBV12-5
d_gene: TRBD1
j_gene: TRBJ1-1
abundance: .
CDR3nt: TGTGCTAGTGGCCCGGACAGGGCATCATCCACTGAAGCTTTCTTT
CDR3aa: CASGPDRASSTEAFF

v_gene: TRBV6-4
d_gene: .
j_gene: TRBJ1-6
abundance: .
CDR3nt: TGTGCCAGCAGGCTGGACTTTAATAGGAATTCACCCCTCCACTTT
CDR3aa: CASRLDFNRNSPLHF

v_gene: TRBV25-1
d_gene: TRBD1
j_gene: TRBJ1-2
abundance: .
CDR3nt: TGTGCCAGCAGTGAAGCCGGGACAGGGGACCTGAGAACCTTC
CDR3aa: CASSEAGTGDLRTF

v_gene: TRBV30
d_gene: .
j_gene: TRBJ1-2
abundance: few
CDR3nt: TGTGCCTGGAGTCTCGGGGGAGCTAACTATGGCTACACCTTC
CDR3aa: CAWSLGGANYGYTF

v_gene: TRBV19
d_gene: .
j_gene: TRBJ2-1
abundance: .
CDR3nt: TGTGCCAGTGGGCATCGACGGGAGCGACCCTCCTACAATGAGCAGTTCTTC
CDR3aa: CASGHRRERPSYNEQFF

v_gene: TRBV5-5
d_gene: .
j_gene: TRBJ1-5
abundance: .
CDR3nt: TGTGCCAGCAGCTTGTTACCCAACTTCTATCAGCCCCAGCATTTT
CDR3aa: CASSLLPNFYQPQHF

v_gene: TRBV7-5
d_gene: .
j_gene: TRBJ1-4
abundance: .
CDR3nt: TGTGCCAGAAGCCACGGACAGGGTACGGAAAAACTGTTTTTT
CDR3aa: CARSHGQGTEKLFF

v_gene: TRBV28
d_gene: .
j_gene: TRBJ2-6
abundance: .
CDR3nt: TGTGCCAGCAGTATACAGGGTCGCTCTGGGGCCAACGTCCTGACTTTC
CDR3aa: CASSIQGRSGANVLTF

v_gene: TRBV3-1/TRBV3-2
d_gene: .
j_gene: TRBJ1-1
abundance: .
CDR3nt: TGTGCCAGCAGCCCGCCGGGACTCCGGCGCACTGAAGCTTTCTTT
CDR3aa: CASSPPGLRRTEAFF

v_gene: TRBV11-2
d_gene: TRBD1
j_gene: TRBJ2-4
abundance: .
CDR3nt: TGTGCCAGCAGCTCGGGGACAGGGACCTTTCAGTACTTC
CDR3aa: CASSSGTGTFQYF

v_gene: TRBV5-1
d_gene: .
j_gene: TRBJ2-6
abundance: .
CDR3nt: TGCGCCAGCAGCTTGGGTGTAAACTCTGGGGCCAACGTCCTGACTTTC
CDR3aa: CASSLGVNSGANVLTF

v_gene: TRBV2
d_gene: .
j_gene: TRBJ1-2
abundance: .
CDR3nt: TGTGCCAGCAGTGAAGGCCAGTATGGCTACACCTTC
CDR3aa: CASSEGQYGYTF

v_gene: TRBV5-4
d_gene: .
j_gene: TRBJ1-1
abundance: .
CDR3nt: TGTGCCAGCAGCTCCTCAGGCGGGGCTCGCCACACTGAAGCTTTCTTT
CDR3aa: CASSSSGGARHTEAFF

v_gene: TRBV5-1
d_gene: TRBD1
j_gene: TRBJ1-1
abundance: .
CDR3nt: TGCGCCAGCAGCCCCTACCCGACAGGGACAAGGGGAGAAGCTTTCTTT
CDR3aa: CASSPYPTGTRGEAFF

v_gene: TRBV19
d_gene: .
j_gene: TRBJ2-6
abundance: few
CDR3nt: TGTGCCAGTAAGCTTCAGAGCACTAGCTCTGGGGCCAACGTCCTGACTTTC
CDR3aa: CASKLQSTSSGANVLTF

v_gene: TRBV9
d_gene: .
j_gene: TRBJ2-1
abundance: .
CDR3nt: .
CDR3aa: CASSVAPGTSYFF